Listed below are T cell receptor beta chains from one sample, sequenced in a study of blood T cells in healthy people across ages. TCRdb itself ran the 5' RACE reads through MiXCR, one entry per CDR3 protein. The sample gives hundreds of thousands of distinct CDR3 sequences, around 50% of which show up once; approximately 24% is in the top ten. Sample: blood. The source is a middle-aged man in good health. The CDR3 runs from the conserved cysteine through the conserved F or W. Each record gives: clone size, V gene, J gene, D gene, CDR3 protein, CDR3 DNA. The D gene is left open where the match is weak. Size is stated for part of the rows, as once, few or many counts, or as a class when the clone is expanded.

clone_size: NA
v_call: TRBV7-7
j_call: TRBJ2-2
d_call: TRBD2
cdr3_aa: CASSPTQGAGVGAGELFF
cdr3_nt: TGTGCCAGCAGCCCGACCCAGGGAGCGGGAGTAGGGGCCGGGGAGCTGTTTTTT

clone_size: few
v_call: TRBV15
j_call: TRBJ1-1
d_call: NA
cdr3_aa: CATRGSDAYTEAFF
cdr3_nt: TGTGCCACCCGTGGCAGTGACGCCTACACTGAAGCTTTCTTT

clone_size: NA
v_call: TRBV3-1
j_call: TRBJ2-1
d_call: NA
cdr3_aa: CASSQDPGPSSYNEQFF
cdr3_nt: TGTGCCAGCAGCCAAGATCCGGGGCCAAGCTCCTACAATGAGCAGTTCTTC

clone_size: few
v_call: TRBV18
j_call: TRBJ2-3
d_call: NA
cdr3_aa: CASSPTTRQETQYF
cdr3_nt: TGTGCCAGCTCACCCACCACCAGACAGGAGACGCAGTATTTT

clone_size: NA
v_call: TRBV5-4
j_call: TRBJ2-5
d_call: NA
cdr3_aa: CASSSPSVETQYF
cdr3_nt: TGTGCCAGCAGCTCACCCTCCGTGGAGACCCAGTACTTC

clone_size: NA
v_call: TRBV6-2/TRBV6-3
j_call: TRBJ2-7
d_call: NA
cdr3_aa: CASSFRNRVSEQYF
cdr3_nt: TGTGCCAGCAGTTTCAGGAACAGGGTCAGTGAGCAGTACTTC

clone_size: NA
v_call: TRBV6-1
j_call: TRBJ2-1
d_call: NA
cdr3_aa: CASSEVRGEQFF
cdr3_nt: TGTGCCAGCAGTGAAGTGAGGGGTGAGCAGTTCTTC

clone_size: few
v_call: TRBV29-1
j_call: TRBJ2-7
d_call: NA
cdr3_aa: CSVAGLHPYEQYF
cdr3_nt: TGCAGCGTTGCCGGTCTCCATCCCTACGAGCAGTACTTC

clone_size: NA
v_call: TRBV2
j_call: TRBJ2-3
d_call: NA
cdr3_aa: CASSIRGPDTQYF
cdr3_nt: TGTGCCAGCAGTATCAGGGGACCAGATACGCAGTATTTT

clone_size: NA
v_call: TRBV27
j_call: TRBJ1-4
d_call: NA
cdr3_aa: CASRSLALGAFTNEKLFF
cdr3_nt: TGTGCCAGCAGATCCCTGGCTCTCGGGGCGTTTACTAATGAAAAACTGTTTTTT

clone_size: few
v_call: TRBV9
j_call: TRBJ2-7
d_call: NA
cdr3_aa: CASSPQLGFSYEQYF
cdr3_nt: TGTGCCAGCAGCCCGCAGTTGGGTTTCTCCTACGAGCAGTACTTC

clone_size: NA
v_call: TRBV7-3
j_call: TRBJ2-1
d_call: NA
cdr3_aa: CASSLSPGAYNEQFF
cdr3_nt: TGTGCCAGCAGCTTAAGTCCGGGGGCCTACAATGAGCAGTTCTTC

clone_size: NA
v_call: TRBV4-1
j_call: TRBJ2-5
d_call: TRBD2
cdr3_aa: CASSQGTSAYNEQYF
cdr3_nt: TGCGCCAGCAGCCAAGGGACTAGCGCCTACAATGAGCAGTACTTC

clone_size: NA
v_call: TRBV12-3/TRBV12-4
j_call: TRBJ1-1
d_call: NA
cdr3_aa: CASSSQGNSEAFF
cdr3_nt: TGTGCCAGCAGTTCCCAGGGTAATTCGGAAGCTTTCTTT

clone_size: few
v_call: TRBV2
j_call: TRBJ2-5
d_call: NA
cdr3_aa: CASRIALGEETQYF
cdr3_nt: TGTGCCAGCAGGATCGCCCTAGGTGAAGAGACCCAGTACTTC